This T cell receptor beta chain came from a study of cytomegalovirus exposure and HLA in healthy donors. Findings and limits, study-wide: Several V segments, TRBV6-2 and TRBV6-3 among them, could not be told apart and were dropped. Many donors shared some public TCRs, even though most TCR sequences were rare. CMV serostatus alone was available as immune exposure information. Later on, an analysis tied around 17,000 TCR beta sequences to HLA alleles at 0.05 false discovery rate.

Worth noting for this clone: Its specificity is not known.

The CDR3 spans 14 residues. Per germline, CDR1 MNHEY and CDR2 SMNVEV (reference sequence). V shed 4 bases, J shed 6 bases, and the junction held 7 bases outside the gene matches. Use of 60 Vbeta and 13 Jbeta primers characterized the PCR. Generated by immunoSEQ multiplex PCR, the TCRdb table keeps only in-frame clones and is missing some. The table has fewer than 250,000 clones, roughly 84% seen once. This chain connects TRBV27 to TRBJ2-3, with 7 bases identical to TRBD1. This TCR derives from a girl aged 10-17 years in good health and CMV-seronegative. Source material: PBMCs. Here the CDR3 reads CASSSRQGPDTQYF. In nucleotides, the CDR3 is TGTGCCAGCAGTTCCCGACAGGGCCCCGATACGCAGTATTTT.